Shown below are 4 T cell receptor beta chains from a single sample sequenced in a study of blood T cell repertoires in COVID-19. Sequencing was performed with immunoSEQ multiplex PCR; in TCRdb, only in-frame clones are kept and a portion is missing. The repertoire includes under 50,000 clones, around 92% of them detected once, and about 12% sits in the top ten. Sequenced material: peripheral blood. These TCRs come from a human donor in a cohort sampled during active COVID-19.

The rearrangement uses TRBV2 and TRBJ1-6; TRBD1 matches at 7 bases. The CDR3 is 12 residues long. Germline trimming cut 10 bases from V and 6 bases from J; bases unmatched to any gene: 3. Germline V gene sequence: CDR1 SNHLY, CDR2 FYNNEI. The CDR3 nucleotides read TGTGCCACACAGGGGTTTAATTCACCCCTCCACTTT. It yields the protein CATQGFNSPLHF.

This sequence joins TRBV5-4 and TRBJ2-2, with 7 bases matching TRBD1. The CDR3 runs 17 residues. The V gene's germline CDR1 is SGHNT and CDR2 YYREEE (reference sequence). The J segment lost 4 bases and the V segment lost 4 bases, leaving 13 bases of the junction unmatched. The CDR3: CASSLTSGTAITGELFF. The CDR3 coding sequence is TGTGCCAGCAGCCTCACTTCCGGGACAGCAATCACCGGGGAGCTGTTTTTT.

J is TRBJ2-3 and V is TRBV4-1; D might be TRBD1 (6 bases). The CDR3 sequence is 19 residues long. Germline CDR1 MGHRA, CDR2 YSYEKL. The V end lost 1 base, the J end lost 2 bases, and 22 bases lay between the germline ends. CDR3 nucleotide sequence: TGCGCCAGCAGCCAAGGCCCTCCTATAACTAGGGGGTTCACAGATACGCAGTATTTT. It encodes CASSQGPPITRGFTDTQYF.

CDR3: CAWSSGVYSPLHF. Here the CDR3 DNA reads TGTGCCTGGAGTAGCGGGGTGTATTCACCCCTCCACTTT. This rearrangement joins TRBV30 to TRBJ1-6; no definite D call. The germline V gene encodes CDR1 GTSNPN and CDR2 SVGIG (reference sequence). The CDR3 has 13 amino acids. Trimming cost V 2 bases and J 8 bases, with 10 bases left between them.